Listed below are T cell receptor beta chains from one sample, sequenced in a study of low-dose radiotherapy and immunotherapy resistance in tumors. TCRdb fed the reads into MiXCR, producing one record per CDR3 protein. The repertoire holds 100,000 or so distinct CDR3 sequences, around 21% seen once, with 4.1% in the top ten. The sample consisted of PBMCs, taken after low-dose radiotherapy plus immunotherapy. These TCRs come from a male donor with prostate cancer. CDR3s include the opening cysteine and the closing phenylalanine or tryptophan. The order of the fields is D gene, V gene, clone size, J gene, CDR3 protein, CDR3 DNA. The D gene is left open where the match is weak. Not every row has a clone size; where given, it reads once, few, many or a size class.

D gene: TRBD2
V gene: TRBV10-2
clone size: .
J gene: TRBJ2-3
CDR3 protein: CASTWTSGTDTQYF
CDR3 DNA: TGCGCCAGCACCTGGACTAGCGGAACAGATACGCAGTATTTT

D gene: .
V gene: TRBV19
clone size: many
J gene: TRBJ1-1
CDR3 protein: CASSTTQLRNTEAFF
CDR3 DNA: TGTGCCAGTAGTACCACACAGCTGCGGAACACTGAAGCTTTCTTT

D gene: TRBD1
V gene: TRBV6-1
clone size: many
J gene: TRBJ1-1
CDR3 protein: CASSEGDRGQAFF
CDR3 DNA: TGTGCCAGCAGTGAAGGGGACAGGGGGCAAGCTTTCTTT

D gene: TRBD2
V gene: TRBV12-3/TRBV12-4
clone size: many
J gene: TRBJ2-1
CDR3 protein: CASSYSGGASLEQFF
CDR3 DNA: TGTGCCAGCAGCTATAGCGGGGGGGCCAGTCTTGAGCAGTTCTTC

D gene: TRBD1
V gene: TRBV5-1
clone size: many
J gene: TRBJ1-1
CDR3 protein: CASSSLGTGVTEAFF
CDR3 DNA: TGCGCCAGCAGCTCCCTCGGGACAGGGGTGACTGAAGCTTTCTTT

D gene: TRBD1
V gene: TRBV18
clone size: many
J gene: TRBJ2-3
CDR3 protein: CASSPPGQGNTDTQYF
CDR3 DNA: TGTGCCAGCTCACCACCAGGACAGGGCAACACAGATACGCAGTATTTT

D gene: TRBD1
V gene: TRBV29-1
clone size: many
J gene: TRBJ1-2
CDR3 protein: CSVGGTGGPYGYTF
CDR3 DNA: TGCAGCGTTGGAGGGACAGGGGGGCCCTATGGCTACACCTTC

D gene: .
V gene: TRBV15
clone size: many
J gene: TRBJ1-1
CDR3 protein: CATSREGRTTEAFF
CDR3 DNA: TGTGCCACCAGCAGAGAAGGCCGTACTACTGAAGCTTTCTTT

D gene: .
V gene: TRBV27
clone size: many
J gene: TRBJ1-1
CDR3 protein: CASSLLSENTEAFF
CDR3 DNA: TGTGCCAGCAGTTTACTCTCCGAGAACACTGAAGCTTTCTTT

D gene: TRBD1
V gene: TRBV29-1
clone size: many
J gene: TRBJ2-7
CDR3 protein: CSVESRQGALRGNEQYF
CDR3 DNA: TGCAGCGTTGAGAGTCGGCAGGGGGCCCTCCGGGGCAACGAGCAGTACTTC

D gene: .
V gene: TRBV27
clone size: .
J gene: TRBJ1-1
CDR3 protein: CASSLAILSMNTEAFF
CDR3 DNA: TGTGCCAGCAGTTTAGCGATCCTTTCGATGAACACTGAAGCTTTCTTT

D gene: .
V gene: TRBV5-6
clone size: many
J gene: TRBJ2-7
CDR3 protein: CASSRTATYEQYF
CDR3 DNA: TGTGCCAGCAGCCGGACGGCTACCTACGAGCAGTACTTC

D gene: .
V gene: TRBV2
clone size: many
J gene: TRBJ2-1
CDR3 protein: CASSEMGNEQFF
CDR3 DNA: TGTGCCAGCAGTGAGATGGGAAATGAGCAGTTCTTC

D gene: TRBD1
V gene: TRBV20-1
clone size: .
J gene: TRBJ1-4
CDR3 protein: CSAEDRRTTNEKLFF
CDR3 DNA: TGCAGTGCTGAGGACAGGAGAACAACTAATGAAAAACTGTTTTTT

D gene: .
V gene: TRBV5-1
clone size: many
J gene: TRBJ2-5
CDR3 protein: CASSLRPQETQYF
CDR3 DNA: TGCGCCAGCAGCTTGAGGCCACAAGAGACCCAGTACTTC

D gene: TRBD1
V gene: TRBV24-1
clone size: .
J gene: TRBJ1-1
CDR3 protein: CATAGQGEAEAFF
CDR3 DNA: TGTGCCACCGCAGGACAGGGAGAGGCTGAAGCTTTCTTT

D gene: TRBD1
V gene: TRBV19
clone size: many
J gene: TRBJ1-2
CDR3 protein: CASSFGQGDLPNYGYTF
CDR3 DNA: TGTGCCAGTAGCTTCGGACAGGGGGATTTGCCTAACTATGGCTACACCTTC

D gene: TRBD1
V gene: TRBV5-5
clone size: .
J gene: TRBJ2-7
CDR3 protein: CASSLVGTGGNTLTYEQYF
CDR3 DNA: TGTGCCAGCAGCTTGGTTGGGACAGGGGGAAACACTCTAACCTACGAGCAGTACTTC

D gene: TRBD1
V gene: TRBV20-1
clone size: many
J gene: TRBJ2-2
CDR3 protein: CSATQTGGRTGELFF
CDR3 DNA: TGCAGTGCTACCCAGACAGGGGGTCGAACCGGGGAGCTGTTTTTT